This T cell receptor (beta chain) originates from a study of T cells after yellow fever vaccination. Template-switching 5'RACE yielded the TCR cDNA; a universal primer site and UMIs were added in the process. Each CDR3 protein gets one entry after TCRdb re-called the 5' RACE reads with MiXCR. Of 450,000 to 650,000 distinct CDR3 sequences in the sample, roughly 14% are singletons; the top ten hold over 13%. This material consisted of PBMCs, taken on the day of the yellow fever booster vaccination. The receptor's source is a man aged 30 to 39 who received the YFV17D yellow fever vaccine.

In DNA form, the CDR3 reads TGTGCCACAGGGATAACAATATACGAGCAGTACTTC. It translates to CATGITIYEQYF. V usage is TRBV28 and J usage is TRBJ2-7; a weak D match, TRBD1 (5 bases). There are 12 residues in the CDR3. Germline V gene data show CDR1 as MDHEN and CDR2 as SYDVKM. Trimming removed 10 bases at V and 4 bases at J, with 14 bases between.